This T cell receptor beta chain was profiled in a study of a mutant IDH1 vaccine in newly diagnosed glioma. Specified time point: week 23, last vaccination. Each vaccine dose was 300 ug of mutant IDH1 20-mer peptide, with topical imiquimod. Only in-frame clones appear in the TCRdb table, and some are missing; sequencing was by immunoSEQ multiplex PCR. In the table there are 26,000 or so clones, around 80% of which are singletons. In the case of this clone: Antigen: not known.

V lost 8 bases, J lost 6 bases, and 11 bases lay in between. Germline CDR1 and CDR2: SGHRS and YFSETQ. The CDR3 contains 12 residues. The receptor's source is a woman under 40 with glioma. Here the sequenced sample was PBMCs, taken from a glioma patient whose treatment included an IDH1 peptide vaccine. The chain recombines TRBV5-1 with TRBJ1-4, with D possibly matching TRBD1 (5 bases). CDR3 sequence reads: CARTAMDEKLFF. The CDR3 region has the DNA TGCGCCAGGACAGCTATGGATGAAAAACTGTTTTTT.